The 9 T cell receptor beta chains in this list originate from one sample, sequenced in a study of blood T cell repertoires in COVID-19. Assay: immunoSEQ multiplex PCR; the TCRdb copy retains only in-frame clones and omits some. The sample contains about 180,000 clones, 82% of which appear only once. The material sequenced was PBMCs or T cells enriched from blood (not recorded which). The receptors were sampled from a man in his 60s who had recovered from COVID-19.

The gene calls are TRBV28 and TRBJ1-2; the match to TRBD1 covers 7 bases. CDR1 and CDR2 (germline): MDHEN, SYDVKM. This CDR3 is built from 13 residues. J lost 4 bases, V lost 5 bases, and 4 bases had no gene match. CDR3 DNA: TGTGCCAGCAGTCCTCCAGGGGGCTATGGCTACACCTTC. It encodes CASSPPGGYGYTF.

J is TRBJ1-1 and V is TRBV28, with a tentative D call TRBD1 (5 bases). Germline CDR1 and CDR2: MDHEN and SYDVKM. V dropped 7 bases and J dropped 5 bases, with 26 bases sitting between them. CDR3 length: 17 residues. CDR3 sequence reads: CASTPRGRTGGGTEAFF. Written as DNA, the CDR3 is TGTGCCAGCACCCCGAGGGGAAGGACCGGGGGGGGGACTGAAGCTTTCTTT. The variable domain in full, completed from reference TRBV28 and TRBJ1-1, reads DVKVTQSSRYLVKRTGEKVFLECVQDMDHENMFWYRQDPGLGLRLIYFSYDVKMKEKGDIPEGYSVSREKKERFSLILESASTNQTSMYLCASTPRGRTGGGTEAFFGQGTRLTVV.

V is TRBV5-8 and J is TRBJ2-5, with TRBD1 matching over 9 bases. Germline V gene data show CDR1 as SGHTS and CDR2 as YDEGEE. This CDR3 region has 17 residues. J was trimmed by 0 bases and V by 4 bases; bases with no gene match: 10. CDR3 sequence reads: CASSRSLGTGYQETQYF. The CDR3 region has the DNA TGTGCCAGCAGCAGAAGCCTCGGGACAGGGTACCAAGAGACCCAGTACTTC. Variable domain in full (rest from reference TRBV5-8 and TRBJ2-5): EAGVTQSPTHLIKTRGQQATLRCSPISGHTSVYWYQQALGLGLQFLLWYDEGEERNRGNFPPRFSGRQFPNYSSELNVNALELEDSALYLCASSRSLGTGYQETQYFGPGTRLLVL.

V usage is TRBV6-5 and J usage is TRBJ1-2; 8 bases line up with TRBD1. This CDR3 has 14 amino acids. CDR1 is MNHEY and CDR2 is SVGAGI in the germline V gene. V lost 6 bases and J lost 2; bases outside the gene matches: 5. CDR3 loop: CASRPTGGNYGYTF. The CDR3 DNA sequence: TGTGCCAGCAGGCCCACAGGGGGGAACTATGGCTACACCTTC.

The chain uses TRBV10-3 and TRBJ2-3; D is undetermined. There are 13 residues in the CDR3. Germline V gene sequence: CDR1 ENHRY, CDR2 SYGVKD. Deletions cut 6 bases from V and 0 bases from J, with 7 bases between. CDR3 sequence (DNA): TGTGCCATCAGAGCTATCAGCACAGATACGCAGTATTTT. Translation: CAIRAISTDTQYF.

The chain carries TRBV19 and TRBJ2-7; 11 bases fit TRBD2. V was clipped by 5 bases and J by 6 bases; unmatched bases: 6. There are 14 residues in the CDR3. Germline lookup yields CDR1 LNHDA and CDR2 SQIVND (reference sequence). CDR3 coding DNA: TGTGCCAGTAGTGTCCCGGGACTAGCGGTCGAGCAGTACTTC. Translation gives CASSVPGLAVEQYF.

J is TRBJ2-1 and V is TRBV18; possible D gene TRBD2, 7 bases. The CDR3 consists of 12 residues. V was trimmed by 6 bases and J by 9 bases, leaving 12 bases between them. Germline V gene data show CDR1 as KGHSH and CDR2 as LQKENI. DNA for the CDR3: TGTGCCAGCTCCTGGGGAGGGGGTGAGCAGTTCTTC. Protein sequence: CASSWGGGEQFF.

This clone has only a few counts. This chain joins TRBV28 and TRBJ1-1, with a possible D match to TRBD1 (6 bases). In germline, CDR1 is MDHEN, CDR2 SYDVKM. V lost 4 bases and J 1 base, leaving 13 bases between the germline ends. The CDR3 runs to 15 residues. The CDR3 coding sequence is TGTGCCAGCAGTTCCCGCCGGACAGAGAACACTGAAGCTTTCTTT. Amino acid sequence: CASSSRRTENTEAFF.

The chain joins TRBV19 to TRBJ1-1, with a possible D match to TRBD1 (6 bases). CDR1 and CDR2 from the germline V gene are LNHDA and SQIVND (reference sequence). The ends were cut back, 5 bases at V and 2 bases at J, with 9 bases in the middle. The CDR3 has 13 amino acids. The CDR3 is CASSLTGNTEAFF. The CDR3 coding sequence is TGTGCCAGTAGTTTGACAGGAAACACTGAAGCTTTCTTT.